This is a list of T cell receptor beta chains from one sample in a study of Graves' ophthalmopathy and Graves' hyperthyroidism. In TCRdb, the multiplex PCR reads were re-called with MiXCR into one record per CDR3 protein. The sample has over 45,000 distinct CDR3 sequences; 50% are singletons. Sequenced sample: peripheral blood. These receptors all come from an adult man with Graves' ophthalmopathy. The CDR3 runs from the conserved cysteine through the conserved F or W.

j_call: TRBJ2-3
v_call: TRBV24-1
cdr3_aa: CATSDRLAENTDTQYF

j_call: TRBJ1-1
v_call: TRBV14
cdr3_aa: CASSLRRGETEAFF

j_call: TRBJ2-7
v_call: TRBV6-1
cdr3_aa: CASRGGLADEQYF

j_call: TRBJ1-5
v_call: TRBV6-1
cdr3_aa: CASSPRGAQPQHF

j_call: TRBJ2-3
v_call: TRBV7-6
cdr3_aa: CASSLGFRDRGRGNTQYF

j_call: TRBJ2-3
v_call: TRBV3-1
cdr3_aa: CASSRQGTDTQYF

j_call: TRBJ2-7
v_call: TRBV24-1
cdr3_aa: CATSAGGYEQYF

j_call: TRBJ2-3
v_call: TRBV20-1
cdr3_aa: CSAGGPGTDTQYF

j_call: TRBJ2-1
v_call: TRBV18
cdr3_aa: CASSPRGGPGGVGGTYNEQFF

j_call: TRBJ2-7
v_call: TRBV10-3
cdr3_aa: CAISDLLAGGFYEQYF